This T cell receptor beta chain was recorded in a study of beta chain features in type 1 diabetes. Details on this clone: Its cognate antigen is unknown.

Every isolated RNA sample was fully reverse transcribed, so sequencing captured expressed TCRB transcripts. Only in-frame clones appear in the TCRdb table, and some are missing; sequencing was by immunoSEQ multiplex PCR. Of 250,000 to 300,000 clones in the sample, approximately 25% are singletons; the top ten hold roughly 0.013%. Findings and limits, study-wide: Significant though moderate, a shortening of TCRB CDR3s appeared in all four CD4+ subsets of Type 1 diabetes patients.

The V and J ends lost 4 bases and 3 bases, in that order; junction bases with no gene match: 5. The CDR3 consists of 15 residues. The V gene's germline CDR1 is SGHRS and CDR2 YFSETQ. The material sequenced was naive CD4+ T cells from blood. The TCR comes from a woman between 25 and 40 years old with type 1 diabetes. The rearrangement links TRBV5-1 to TRBJ2-2, with 8 bases matching TRBD1. The CDR3 protein is CASSMTGAYTGELFF. The CDR3 bases are TGCGCCAGCAGCATGACAGGGGCCTACACCGGGGAGCTGTTTTTT.